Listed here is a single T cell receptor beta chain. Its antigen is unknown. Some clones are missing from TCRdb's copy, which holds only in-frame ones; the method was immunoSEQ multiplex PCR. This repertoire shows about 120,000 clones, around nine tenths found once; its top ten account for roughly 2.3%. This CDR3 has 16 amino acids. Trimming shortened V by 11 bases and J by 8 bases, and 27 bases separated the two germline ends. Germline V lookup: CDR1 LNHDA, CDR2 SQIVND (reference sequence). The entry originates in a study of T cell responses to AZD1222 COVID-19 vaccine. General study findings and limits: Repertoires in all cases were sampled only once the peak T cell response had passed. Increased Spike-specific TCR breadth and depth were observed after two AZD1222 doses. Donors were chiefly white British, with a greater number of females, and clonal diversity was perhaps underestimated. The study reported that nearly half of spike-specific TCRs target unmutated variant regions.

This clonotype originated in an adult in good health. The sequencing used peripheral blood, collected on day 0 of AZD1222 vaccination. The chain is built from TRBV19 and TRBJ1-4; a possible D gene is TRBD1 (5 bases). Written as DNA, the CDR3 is TGTGCCTCCATTCGACGCCATGGGGGTGTGGGGGAAAAACTGTTTTTT. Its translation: CASIRRHGGVGEKLFF.